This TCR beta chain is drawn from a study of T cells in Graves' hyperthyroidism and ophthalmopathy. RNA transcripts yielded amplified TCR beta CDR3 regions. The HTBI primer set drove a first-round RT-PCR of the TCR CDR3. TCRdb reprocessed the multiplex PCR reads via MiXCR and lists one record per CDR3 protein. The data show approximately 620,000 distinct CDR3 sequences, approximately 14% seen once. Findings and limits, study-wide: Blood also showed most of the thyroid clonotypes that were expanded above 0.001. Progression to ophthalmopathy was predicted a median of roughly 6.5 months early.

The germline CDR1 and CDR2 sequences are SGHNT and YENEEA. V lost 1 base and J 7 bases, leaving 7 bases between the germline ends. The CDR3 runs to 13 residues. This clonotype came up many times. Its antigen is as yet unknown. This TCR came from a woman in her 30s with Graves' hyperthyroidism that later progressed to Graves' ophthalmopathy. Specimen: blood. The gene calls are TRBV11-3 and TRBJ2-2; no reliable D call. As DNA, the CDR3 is TGTGCCAGCAGCTTAGCTTCCATCGGGGAGCTGTTTTTT. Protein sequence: CASSLASIGELFF. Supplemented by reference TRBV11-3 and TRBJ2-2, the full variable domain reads EAGVVQSPRYKIIEKKQPVAFWCNPISGHNTLYWYLQNLGQGPELLIRYENEEAVDDSQLPKDRFSAERLKGVDSTLKIQPAELGDSAVYLCASSLASIGELFFGEGSRLTVL.